These 18 T cell receptor beta chains were sequenced from one sample in a study of CD8 T cells in Susac syndrome. RNA totalling roughly 0.45 to 1 ug underwent reverse transcription with random hexamers. Each CDR3 protein is one row after TCRdb ran MiXCR on the immunoSEQ multiplex PCR reads. Among around 150,000 distinct CDR3 sequences listed, over 90% were seen once. Sequencing was performed on CD8+ T cells from PBMCs. Every receptor here comes from a human donor with Susac syndrome.

The V gene is TRBV28, the J gene TRBJ2-7; unclear D gene. Looked up from germline, CDR1 is MDHEN and CDR2 is SYDVKM. The V end lost 3 bases, the J end lost 0 bases, and 9 bases lay between the germline ends. This CDR3 region has 14 residues. CDR3 residues: CASSFGAFSYEQYF. As DNA, the CDR3 is TGTGCCAGCAGTTTTGGCGCATTCTCCTACGAGCAGTACTTC.

The chain uses TRBV7-8 and TRBJ1-1; TRBD1 agrees at 7 bases. V was clipped by 1 base and J by 8 bases; unmatched bases: 1. The CDR3 loop spans 12 amino acids. Germline V CDR1 and CDR2: SGHVS, FQNEAQ. The CDR3 DNA is TGTGCCAGCAGCTTAGTGGACAGGGAAGCTTTCTTT. It is translated as CASSLVDREAFF.

The chain joins TRBV19 to TRBJ1-1; possible D gene TRBD1, 6 bases. Trimming left V 5 bases short and J 3 bases short, with 19 bases between. Germline assignment: CDR1 LNHDA and CDR2 SQIVND (reference sequence). The CDR3 loop spans 16 amino acids. CDR3 sequence reads: CASSPRQEWGDTEAFF. CDR3 nucleotides: TGTGCCAGTAGTCCAAGACAGGAATGGGGGGACACTGAAGCTTTCTTT.

The chain couples TRBV19 to TRBJ1-1, with D maybe TRBD1 (5 bases). From germline, CDR1 is LNHDA and CDR2 SQIVND (reference sequence). Trimming removed 8 bases from V and 7 bases from J, with 14 bases in between. The CDR3 consists of 12 residues. The CDR3 spells CASSWTTSEAFF. The CDR3 nucleotides are TGTGCCAGTTCCTGGACAACCAGTGAAGCTTTCTTT.

This clonotype showed up just once. J is TRBJ1-1 and V is TRBV20-1; perhaps TRBD1 as D (5 bases). Germline V gene data show CDR1 as DFQATT and CDR2 as SNEGSKA (reference sequence). Trimming left V 4 bases short and J 3 bases short, with 15 bases between. The CDR3 covers 14 residues. CDR3 sequence reads: CSATSGGGYTEAFF. In DNA form, the CDR3 reads TGCAGTGCTACTTCGGGGGGGGGATACACTGAAGCTTTCTTT.

The V and J genes are TRBV9 and TRBJ1-5, with D tentatively TRBD1 (5 bases). CDR1 and CDR2 (germline): SGDLS, YYNGEE. CDR3 size: 14 residues. V was shortened by 2 bases and J by 7 bases, with 13 bases between the two germline ends. The CDR3 nucleotides are TGTGCCAGCAGCGTGGGGGGAGGCGGGCAGCCCCAGCATTTT. It is translated as CASSVGGGGQPQHF.

This chain links TRBV5-6 with TRBJ2-7, with D tentatively TRBD1 (6 bases). V dropped 0 bases and J dropped 3 bases, with 10 bases sitting between them. The CDR3 contains 14 residues. Germline CDR1 reads SGHDT; CDR2 reads YYEEEE. The CDR3 DNA reads as TGTGCCAGCAGCTTGGGGACAGTGAACTACGAGCAGTACTTC. Its protein product is CASSLGTVNYEQYF. The entire variable domain, with the rest obtained from reference TRBV5-6 and TRBJ2-7, is as follows: DAGVTQSPTHLIKTRGQQVTLRCSPKSGHDTVSWYQQALGQGPQFIFQYYEEEERQRGNFPDRFSGHQFPNYSSELNVNALLLGDSALYLCASSLGTVNYEQYFGPGTRLTVT.

The V and J genes are TRBV9 and TRBJ2-3, with D possibly TRBD1 on 5 matching bases. Germline V gives CDR1 SGDLS, CDR2 YYNGEE. Trimming shortened V by 2 bases and J by 4 bases, and 20 bases separated the two germline ends. The CDR3 length is 17 residues. The CDR3 loop reads CASSVGASAGAPDTQYF. The CDR3 DNA sequence: TGTGCCAGCAGCGTTGGGGCCTCGGCAGGAGCCCCAGATACGCAGTATTTT.

The chain carries TRBV15 and TRBJ2-1; D perhaps matches TRBD2 (5 bases). The CDR3 totals 16 residues. CDR1 LNHNV and CDR2 YYDKDF come from the germline V gene (reference sequence). V was clipped by 8 bases and J by 7 bases, with 24 bases between them. The DNA for the CDR3 is TGTGCCACCTTCCGAATCCCATCGGGATTCCAAAATGAGCAGTTCTTC. The encoded protein is CATFRIPSGFQNEQFF.

The chain uses TRBV3-1 and TRBJ2-2; D not certain. V was pared by 7 bases and J by 6 bases, with 15 bases between. The CDR3 length is 14 residues. Germline-derived CDR1 and CDR2 are LGHDT and YNNKEL (reference sequence). CDR3 sequence reads: CASKEILAPGELFF. The CDR3, as DNA: TGTGCCAGCAAAGAAATCCTGGCCCCCGGGGAGCTGTTTTTT.

The chain links TRBV6-1 to TRBJ2-7, with 10 positions matching TRBD1. Germline assignment: CDR1 MNHNS and CDR2 SASEGT. With V trimmed by 6 bases and J by 3 bases, 8 bases remained unmatched. This CDR3 comprises 15 residues. The chain's CDR3 is CASRSIWTGGYEQYF. The CDR3 DNA reads as TGTGCCAGCAGATCCATTTGGACAGGGGGCTACGAGCAGTACTTC.

The chain employs TRBV5-4 and TRBJ2-1; either TRBD1 or TRBD2 may fit D (6 bases each). V lost 4 bases, J lost 3 bases, and 11 bases lay in between. The CDR3 covers 14 residues. Germline V gene data show CDR1 as SGHNT and CDR2 as YYREEE (reference sequence). In nucleotides, the CDR3 is TGTGCCAGCAGCCCGGAGGGGGACTACAATGAGCAGTTCTTC. Translating gives CASSPEGDYNEQFF.

This chain joins TRBV28 and TRBJ2-3; TRBD1 agrees at 7 bases. V shed 8 bases, J shed 2 bases, and the junction held 10 bases outside the gene matches. CDR3 size: 15 residues. Germline CDR1 MDHEN, CDR2 SYDVKM. The CDR3 nucleotides read TGTGCCAGCCGTCGGACAGGAGAAATCACAGATACGCAGTATTTT. It codes for CASRRTGEITDTQYF.

As DNA, the CDR3 is TGTGCCAGCAGTGAAGCAGGGAGCGGGGTCTACGAGCAGTACTTC. It encodes CASSEAGSGVYEQYF. The V and J genes are TRBV6-1 and TRBJ2-7, with 7 positions matching TRBD2. The CDR3 length is 15 residues. The trim removed 0 bases at V and 3 bases at J, leaving 5 bases unmatched. Germline-derived CDR1 and CDR2 are MNHNS and SASEGT.

V gene TRBV6-1 combines with J gene TRBJ2-1; D call uncertain. V shed 4 bases and J shed 5 bases, with 9 bases lying between them. Germline V gene sequence: CDR1 MNHNS, CDR2 SASEGT. This CDR3 spans 13 amino acids. CDR3 sequence reads: CASSVVFHNEQFF. The CDR3 DNA sequence: TGTGCCAGCAGTGTGGTGTTCCACAATGAGCAGTTCTTC.

This chain uses TRBV3-1 with TRBJ1-3; no clear D gene. Trimming cost V 0 bases and J 2 bases, with 8 bases left between them. From germline, CDR1 is LGHDT and CDR2 YNNKEL (reference sequence). CDR3 length equals 15 residues. CDR3 DNA: TGTGCCAGCAGCCAAGATGTCGGGACTGGAAACACCATATATTTT. It translates to CASSQDVGTGNTIYF.

This clonotype was counted a single time. The chain is built from TRBV2 and TRBJ2-7; D uncertain. CDR1 is SNHLY and CDR2 is FYNNEI in the germline V gene. The CDR3 is made up of 15 amino acids. Trimming took 2 bases from V and 4 from J, leaving 15 bases between them. CDR3: CASSESRNGKYEQYF. In DNA, the CDR3 is TGTGCCAGCAGTGAAAGTAGAAATGGGAAGTACGAGCAGTACTTC.

V gene TRBV7-6 combines with J gene TRBJ1-2, with 9 bases fitting TRBD1. The CDR3 is 16 residues long. Looked up from germline, CDR1 is SGHVS and CDR2 is FNYEAQ. Losses at the gene ends were 1 base for V and 4 bases for J; bases not matched to a gene: 7. For the CDR3, the DNA is TGTGCCAGCAGCTTAGGAATGGGACAGGGTAGCTATGGCTACACCTTC. Translated, it gives CASSLGMGQGSYGYTF. Drawing the rest from reference TRBV7-6 and TRBJ1-2, the complete variable domain is GAGVSQSPRYKVTKRGQDVALRCDPISGHVSLYWYRQALGQGPEFLTYFNYEAQQDKSGLPNDRFSAERPEGSISTLTIQRTEQRDSAMYRCASSLGMGQGSYGYTFGSGTRLTVV.